The 25 T cell receptor beta chains below all came from one sample that was sequenced in a study of blood T cell repertoires in COVID-19 (dated by TCRdb to 2020 to 2021). Libraries were prepared through the immunoSEQ multiplex PCR assay. What TCRdb holds here is the immuneACCESS table cut down to in-frame rearrangements. Part of the clones is not present; checked against another copy, under half of the missing clones reflect an unresolved V gene, and the others are unexplained. The sample table shows hundreds of thousands of clones, and around nine tenths are seen once. The top ten clones comprise about 6.1% of the sample. The sequencing input was PBMCs or T cells enriched from blood (not recorded which). These receptors all stem from a middle-aged woman who had recovered from COVID-19.

The genes are TRBV12-3 or TRBV12-4 and TRBJ2-1; tentatively, D is TRBD1 (5 bases). CDR3 length equals 13 residues. V lost 8 bases, J lost 7 bases, and 15 bases lay in between. As DNA, the CDR3 is TGTGCCAGCCATCAGGGAAGGGCTAATGAGCAGTTCTTC. Protein product: CASHQGRANEQFF.

The chain carries TRBV7-6 and TRBJ1-1; 9 positions match TRBD1. The germline gives CDR1 SGHVS, CDR2 FNYEAQ. Trimming took 3 bases from V and 7 from J; bases not matched to a gene: 0. The CDR3 is 12 amino acids. The CDR3 bases are TGTGCCAGCAGCTTGGGACAGGGTGAAGCTTTCTTT. It translates to CASSLGQGEAFF.

This rearrangement joins TRBV28 to TRBJ1-1; 8 bases are shared with TRBD1. The CDR3 extends over 15 amino acids. Germline CDR1 is MDHEN and CDR2 is SYDVKM. J was trimmed by 1 base and V by 6 bases; bases with no gene match: 7. CDR3 protein: CASRQTGTGNTEAFF. The CDR3 DNA sequence: TGTGCCAGCAGACAGACCGGGACAGGGAACACTGAAGCTTTCTTT.

The rearrangement links TRBV12-3 or TRBV12-4 to TRBJ2-7; unclear D gene. The V end lost 6 bases, the J end lost 2 bases, and 8 bases lay between the germline ends. The CDR3 length is 12 residues. CDR3 DNA: TGTGCCAGCAGCACTCTCCCCTACGAGCAGTACTTC. Amino acid sequence: CASSTLPYEQYF.

This clone has a single count. This rearrangement joins TRBV12-3 or TRBV12-4 to TRBJ2-1, with D hard to call. The CDR3 length is 12 residues. Trimming took 2 bases from V and 7 from J, leaving 6 bases between them. CDR3 coding DNA: TGTGCCAGCAGTTTACCCCCTAATGAGCAGTTCTTC. This encodes CASSLPPNEQFF.

The rearrangement uses TRBV10-3 and TRBJ2-2, with 10 bases fitting TRBD2. Looked up from germline, CDR1 is ENHRY and CDR2 is SYGVKD. This CDR3 spans 17 amino acids. Trimming took 2 bases from V and 3 from J; bases not matched to a gene: 6. As DNA, the CDR3 is TGTGCCATCAGTGAGGCTAGCGGGAGTTTGGACACCGGGGAGCTGTTTTTT. This sequence encodes CAISEASGSLDTGELFF.

V usage is TRBV7-2 and J usage is TRBJ1-5; D not resolved. Trimming shortened V by 1 base and J by 7 bases, and 14 bases separated the two germline ends. The V gene's germline CDR1 is SGHTA and CDR2 FQGNSA. There are 15 residues in the CDR3. The CDR3: CASSLVSTREQPQHF. Written as DNA, the CDR3 is TGTGCCAGCAGCTTAGTTTCGACACGAGAACAGCCCCAGCATTTT.

The chain combines TRBV7-9 with TRBJ2-5; D is possibly TRBD2 (6 bases). This CDR3 spans 12 amino acids. Trimming cost V 5 bases and J 4 bases, with 8 bases left between them. In germline, CDR1 is SEHNR, CDR2 FQNEAQ (reference sequence). CDR3 sequence (DNA): TGTGCCAGCAGCCGGGAGAGAGAGACCCAGTACTTC. It translates to CASSRERETQYF.

The chain combines TRBV28 with TRBJ2-3, with D maybe TRBD2 (5 bases). CDR1 and CDR2 (germline): MDHEN, SYDVKM. The CDR3 length is 11 residues. With 6 bases removed from V and 5 bases from J, the gap between germline ends came to 6 bases. CDR3 region: CASRAGDTQYF. The CDR3 nucleotides are TGTGCCAGCAGGGCGGGAGATACGCAGTATTTT.

The DNA of the CDR3 is TGTGCCTGGCAACCCGGGACTGTAGGGGCCCAGTACTTC. Encoded protein: CAWQPGTVGAQYF. This chain links TRBV30 with TRBJ2-5; perhaps TRBD2 as D (6 bases). Trimming shortened V by 5 bases and J by 9 bases, and 19 bases separated the two germline ends. The CDR3 runs 13 residues. Germline lookup yields CDR1 GTSNPN and CDR2 SVGIG (reference sequence).

This clone was seen a few times. This chain links TRBV28 with TRBJ1-1, with 8 positions matching TRBD1. Trimming cost V 10 bases and J 6 bases; bases outside gene matches: 19. The V gene's germline CDR1 is MDHEN and CDR2 SYDVKM. The CDR3 is made up of 16 amino acids. CDR3 residues: CATFPATGASRAEAFF. The DNA for the CDR3 is TGTGCCACCTTCCCGGCGACAGGGGCGTCGAGGGCTGAAGCTTTCTTT.

The chain employs TRBV28 and TRBJ2-7; 7 bases match TRBD1. Germline CDR1 MDHEN, CDR2 SYDVKM. The CDR3 is 14 residues long. The V gene end was trimmed by 5 bases and the J gene end by 2 bases; junction bases not matched to a gene: 6. The CDR3 DNA follows: TGTGCCAGCAGTAAACAGGGGAACCCCTACGAGCAGTACTTC. It translates to CASSKQGNPYEQYF.

This chain uses TRBV2 with TRBJ2-5, with TRBD1 matching over 7 bases. This CDR3 spans 14 amino acids. The V gene's germline CDR1 is SNHLY and CDR2 FYNNEI. V shed 7 bases, J shed 1 base, and the junction held 6 bases outside the gene matches. The CDR3 spells CASKSQGFQETQYF. The CDR3 DNA sequence: TGTGCCAGCAAGTCACAGGGGTTCCAAGAGACCCAGTACTTC.

This clone turned up a few times. This CDR3 reads CASSPRAREQFF. The CDR3 DNA is TGTGCCAGCAGCCCGCGCGCCCGGGAGCAGTTCTTC. V usage is TRBV16 and J usage is TRBJ2-1; no definite D call. Germline V gene sequence: CDR1 KGHSY, CDR2 FQNENV. The CDR3 covers 12 residues. V was trimmed by 4 bases and J by 10 bases, leaving 11 bases between them.

The gene calls are TRBV7-2 and TRBJ1-6, with 12 bases fitting TRBD1. With 6 bases clipped from V and 10 bases from J, the junction kept 13 bases outside the gene matches. Per the germline V gene, CDR1 is SGHTA and CDR2 is FQGNSA. The CDR3 loop spans 17 amino acids. The CDR3 region has the DNA TGTGCCAGCAGTTCAACATACCGGGACAGGGGGCAATCACCCCTCCACTTT. This encodes CASSSTYRDRGQSPLHF. Together with reference TRBV7-2 and TRBJ1-6, the CDR3 gives the full variable domain: GAGVSQSPSNKVTEKGKDVELRCDPISGHTALYWYRQSLGQGLEFLIYFQGNSAPDKSGLPSDRFSAERTGGSVSTLTIQRTQQEDSAVYLCASSSTYRDRGQSPLHFGNGTRLTVT.

This clone has just a few counts. V usage is TRBV14 and J usage is TRBJ1-1; a weak D match, TRBD1 (5 bases). Trimming pared 4 bases from V and 3 bases from J, leaving 9 bases between. Germline CDR1 reads SGHDN; CDR2 reads FVKESK. This CDR3 region has 13 residues. CDR3 DNA: TGTGCCAGCAGCCCACAGGTTTACACTGAAGCTTTCTTT. Residues: CASSPQVYTEAFF.

CDR3 in DNA: TGTGCCAGCAGCCACGCGCTTAGGGGGCACATTCAGTACTTC. Its translation is CASSHALRGHIQYF. V is TRBV28 and J is TRBJ2-4, with 7 bases lining up with TRBD1. Per germline, CDR1 MDHEN and CDR2 SYDVKM. This CDR3 contains 14 residues. Unmatched junction bases numbered 10, after V lost 6 bases and J lost 8 bases.

This clone was detected only once. This sequence joins TRBV14 and TRBJ2-1, with 9 bases lining up with TRBD2. Germline V gives CDR1 SGHDN, CDR2 FVKESK. Trimming took 1 base from V and 8 from J; bases not matched to a gene: 15. The CDR3 extends over 18 amino acids. CDR3 amino acids: CASSQGWGSGSRVHEQFF. CDR3 nucleotides: TGTGCCAGCAGCCAAGGGTGGGGTAGCGGGAGCAGGGTCCATGAGCAGTTCTTC.

The CDR3 region has the DNA TGTGCCCTATCCCAGCGGGGGCGCACAGATACGCAGTATTTT. Encoded protein: CALSQRGRTDTQYF. The gene calls are TRBV6-5 and TRBJ2-3; 8 bases align to TRBD2. V was pared by 11 bases and J by 1 base, with 8 bases of the junction left unmatched. CDR3 size: 14 residues. CDR1 is MNHEY and CDR2 is SVGAGI in the germline V gene.

This clone was observed a few times. The CDR3 DNA sequence: TGCGCCAGCAGACCCGCGGGGGATCTGGGCACTGAAGCTTTCTTT. This translates into CASRPAGDLGTEAFF. The chain is built from TRBV5-1 and TRBJ1-1; maybe TRBD1 (5 bases). Germline CDR1 SGHRS, CDR2 YFSETQ. The CDR3 is 15 amino acids. Trimming removed 5 bases from V and 4 bases from J, with 18 bases in between.

V gene TRBV7-2 combines with J gene TRBJ1-4; D is unresolved. The CDR3 has 13 residues. Trimming took off 1 base at V and 10 bases at J, with 10 bases between the two ends. Per germline, CDR1 SGHTA and CDR2 FQGNSA. CDR3 bases: TGTGCCAGCAGCTTAGTTACCGAGGGAAAACTGTTTTTT. This encodes CASSLVTEGKLFF.

The DNA for the CDR3 is TGTGCCAGCTCACCAGACAGGGACCTTGAAGCTTTCTTT. Translating gives CASSPDRDLEAFF. This chain uses TRBV18 with TRBJ1-1; 7 bases are shared with TRBD1. V lost 2 bases, J lost 7 bases, and 4 bases stayed unmatched. The CDR3 runs to 13 residues. From germline, CDR1 is KGHSH and CDR2 LQKENI.

This clone is a singleton in its sample. Other DNA sequences in the same sample also yield this CDR3. CDR3 loop: CASSLGLRGETQYF. The CDR3 region has the DNA TGCGCCAGCAGCTTGGGGCTAAGGGGGGAGACCCAGTACTTC. V and J are TRBV5-1 and TRBJ2-5; possible D gene TRBD1, 6 bases. Germline V gene lookup returns CDR1 SGHRS and CDR2 YFSETQ. The CDR3 loop spans 14 amino acids. The V gene lost 0 bases and the J gene lost 5 bases, with 11 bases spanning the gap.

The chain is built from TRBV11-1 and TRBJ2-2; D remains unclear. Germline V gene data show CDR1 as SGHAT and CDR2 as FQDESV (reference sequence). V was cut by 3 bases and J by 4 bases, with 12 bases left in between. The CDR3 has 15 amino acids. The CDR3 region is CASSLQFLGTGELFF. The CDR3 nucleotides read TGTGCCAGCAGCTTGCAGTTCCTTGGCACCGGGGAGCTGTTTTTT.

The chain uses TRBV27 and TRBJ2-3, with D possibly TRBD1 on 5 matching bases. With 7 bases removed from V and 6 bases from J, the gap between germline ends came to 11 bases. The CDR3 contains 12 residues. The germline CDR1 and CDR2 sequences are MNHEY and SMNVEV (reference sequence). The CDR3 region is CASTRKGDTQYF. DNA of the CDR3: TGTGCCAGCACCCGTAAGGGGGATACGCAGTATTTT.